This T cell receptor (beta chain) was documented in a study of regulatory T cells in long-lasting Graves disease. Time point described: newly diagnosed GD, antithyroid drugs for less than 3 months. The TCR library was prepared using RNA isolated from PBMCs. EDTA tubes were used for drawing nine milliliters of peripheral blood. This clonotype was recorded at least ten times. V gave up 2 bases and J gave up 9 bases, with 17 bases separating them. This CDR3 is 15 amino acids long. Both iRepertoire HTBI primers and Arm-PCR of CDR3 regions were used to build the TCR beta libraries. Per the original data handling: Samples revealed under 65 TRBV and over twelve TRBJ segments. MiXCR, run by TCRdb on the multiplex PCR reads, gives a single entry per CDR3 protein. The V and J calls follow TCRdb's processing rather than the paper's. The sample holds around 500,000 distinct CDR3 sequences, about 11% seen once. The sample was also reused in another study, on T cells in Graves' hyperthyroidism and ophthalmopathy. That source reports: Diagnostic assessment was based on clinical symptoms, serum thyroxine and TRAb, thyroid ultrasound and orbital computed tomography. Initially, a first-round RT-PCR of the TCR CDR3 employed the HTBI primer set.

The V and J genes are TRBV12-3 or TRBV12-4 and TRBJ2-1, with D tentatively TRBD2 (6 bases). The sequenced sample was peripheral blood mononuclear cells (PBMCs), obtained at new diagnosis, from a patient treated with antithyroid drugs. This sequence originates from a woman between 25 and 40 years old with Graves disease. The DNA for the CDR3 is TGTGCCAGCAGTTTATACTCGTCGGGAGAGGGTGAGCAGTTCTTC. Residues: CASSLYSSGEGEQFF.